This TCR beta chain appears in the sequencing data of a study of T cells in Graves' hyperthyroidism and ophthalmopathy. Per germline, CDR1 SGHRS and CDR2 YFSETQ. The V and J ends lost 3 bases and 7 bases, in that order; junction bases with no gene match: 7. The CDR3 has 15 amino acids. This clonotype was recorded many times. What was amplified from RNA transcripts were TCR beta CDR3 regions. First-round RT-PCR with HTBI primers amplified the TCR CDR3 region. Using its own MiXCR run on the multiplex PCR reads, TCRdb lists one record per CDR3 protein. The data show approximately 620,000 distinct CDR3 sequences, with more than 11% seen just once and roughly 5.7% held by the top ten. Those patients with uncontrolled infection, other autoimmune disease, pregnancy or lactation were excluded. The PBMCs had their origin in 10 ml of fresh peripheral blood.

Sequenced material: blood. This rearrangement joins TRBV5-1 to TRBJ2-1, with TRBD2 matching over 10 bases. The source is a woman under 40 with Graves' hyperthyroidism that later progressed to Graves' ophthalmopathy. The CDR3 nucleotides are TGCGCCAGCAGCTCGCAAGCGGGAGGGCCAAATGAGCAGTTCTTC. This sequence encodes CASSSQAGGPNEQFF. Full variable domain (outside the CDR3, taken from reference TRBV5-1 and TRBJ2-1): KAGVTQTPRYLIKTRGQQVTLSCSPISGHRSVSWYQQTPGQGLQFLFEYFSETQRNKGNFPGRFSGRQFSNSRSEMNVSTLELGDSALYLCASSSQAGGPNEQFFGPGTRLTVL.